This TCR beta chain stems from a study of T cells in Graves' hyperthyroidism and ophthalmopathy. This clonotype has a count of ten or more. The CDR3 length is 14 residues. V lost 6 bases to trimming and J lost 11 bases; unmatched junction nucleotides: 14. Amplification yielded TCR beta CDR3 regions, with RNA transcripts as the source. RT-PCR in the first round (using the HTBI primer set) targeted the TCR CDR3. Each CDR3 protein gets one entry after TCRdb re-called the multiplex PCR reads with MiXCR. The table has approximately 430,000 distinct CDR3 sequences, roughly 15% seen once; the top ten hold around 13%.

The chain recombines TRBV12-3 or TRBV12-4 with TRBJ1-1, with TRBD1 identical over 8 bases. Input material: blood. This TCR derives from a man aged 18 to 30 with Graves' ophthalmopathy. The CDR3 loop is CASRTGQGEGCAFF. The CDR3 nucleotides read TGTGCCAGCAGGACCGGACAGGGAGAGGGGTGTGCTTTCTTT.